The 13 T cell receptor beta chains below come from one sample, sequenced in a study of cytomegalovirus exposure and HLA in healthy donors. The primer mix had 60 Vbeta and 13 Jbeta primers. Produced via immunoSEQ multiplex PCR; TCRdb's table is partial and in-frame only. The sample shows around 230,000 clones, 70% to 90% of them seen only once. Specimen: PBMCs. The receptors shown here come from a girl aged 2 to 9 in good health and CMV-seronegative.

The rearrangement uses TRBV6-6 and TRBJ2-7; 7 bases are shared with TRBD2. The junction had 8 bases not matched to a gene; V was cut back by 2 bases and J by 7 bases. Germline V gene sequence: CDR1 MNHNY, CDR2 SVGAGI (reference sequence). The CDR3 length is 14 residues. CDR3 sequence: CASSYMAGVGEQYF. The CDR3 nucleotides read TGTGCCAGCAGTTACATGGCGGGGGTGGGAGAGCAGTACTTC.

The gene calls are TRBV7-9 and TRBJ1-1, with D possibly being TRBD1 (5 bases). CDR1 SEHNR and CDR2 FQNEAQ come from the germline V gene (reference sequence). The CDR3 runs to 15 residues. V was cut by 5 bases and J by 0 bases, with 13 bases left in between. CDR3 nucleotides: TGTGCCAGCAGCCCCAGACAGCACATGAACACTGAAGCTTTCTTT. Protein product: CASSPRQHMNTEAFF.

The genes are TRBV5-1 and TRBJ1-5, with D tentatively TRBD1 (5 bases). The CDR3 has 15 residues. V was cut by 2 bases and J by 1 base, with 10 bases left in between. Germline V lookup: CDR1 SGHRS, CDR2 YFSETQ. The CDR3 here is CASSFSGGSNQPQHF. The CDR3 DNA follows: TGCGCCAGCAGCTTTTCGGGGGGGAGCAATCAGCCCCAGCATTTT.

This rearrangement joins TRBV5-6 to TRBJ2-1; 8 nucleotides align to TRBD1. CDR3 size: 13 residues. V shed 4 bases, J shed 10 bases, and the junction held 7 bases outside the gene matches. The germline gives CDR1 SGHDT, CDR2 YYEEEE. The DNA of the CDR3 is TGTGCCAGCAGCAAGGACAGGGTCAGAGAGCAGTTCTTC. It encodes CASSKDRVREQFF.

V gene TRBV11-2 combines with J gene TRBJ2-7, with D possibly being TRBD1 (5 bases). This CDR3 has 14 residues. CDR1 SGHAT and CDR2 FQNNGV come from the germline V gene. V gave up 7 bases and J gave up 5 bases, with 18 bases separating them. CDR3 region: CASTRQGFNDEQYF. In DNA form, the CDR3 reads TGTGCCAGCACACGGCAGGGATTTAACGACGAGCAGTACTTC.

This clone has just one count. The V gene is TRBV30, the J gene TRBJ2-7, with D possibly matching TRBD2 (6 bases). V lost 5 bases and J 1 base, leaving 15 bases between the germline ends. The CDR3 consists of 14 residues. Germline V CDR1 and CDR2: GTSNPN, SVGIG (reference sequence). The CDR3 DNA sequence: TGTGCCTGGGCAAGACTTGCGGGATCCTACGAGCAGTACTTC. Translation: CAWARLAGSYEQYF.

V and J are TRBV29-1 and TRBJ2-5; perhaps TRBD1 as D (5 bases). With 7 bases removed from V and 1 base from J, the gap between germline ends came to 10 bases. The CDR3 loop spans 12 amino acids. Germline V gene sequence: CDR1 SQVTM, CDR2 ANQGSEA. CDR3 DNA sequence: TGCAGCGCTACAGGAAGCCAAGAGACCCAGTACTTC. This translates into CSATGSQETQYF.

V is TRBV4-1 and J is TRBJ2-1, with a tentative D call TRBD1 (6 bases). The ends were cut back, 3 bases at V and 3 bases at J, with 9 bases in the middle. The CDR3 is 14 amino acids. Germline V gives CDR1 MGHRA, CDR2 YSYEKL. The CDR3 nucleotides are TGCGCCAGCAGCCAGGGGGCCCTCTACAATGAGCAGTTCTTC. Its translation is CASSQGALYNEQFF.

The CDR3 sequence: CAWRARGLGSNQPQHF. DNA for the CDR3: TGTGCCTGGAGGGCCAGGGGGCTTGGGAGCAATCAGCCCCAGCATTTT. The chain combines TRBV30 with TRBJ1-5, with 8 bases fitting TRBD1. The CDR3 sequence is 16 residues long. The V gene's germline CDR1 is GTSNPN and CDR2 SVGIG (reference sequence). Germline trimming cut 3 bases from V and 1 base from J; bases unmatched to any gene: 8.

The chain couples TRBV5-6 to TRBJ1-2, with unresolved D. CDR3 length: 12 residues. Germline CDR1 is SGHDT and CDR2 is YYEEEE. Between the trimmed V and J ends, which lost 4 bases and 2 bases, there was a span of 6 bases. The CDR3 protein is CASSTRNYGYTF. The CDR3 coding sequence is TGTGCCAGCAGCACTCGAAACTATGGCTACACCTTC.

The J gene is TRBJ2-7, the V gene TRBV5-1; 10 bases are shared with TRBD1. Germline lookup yields CDR1 SGHRS and CDR2 YFSETQ. The junction had 2 bases not matched to a gene; V was cut back by 0 bases and J by 5 bases. The CDR3 sequence is 14 residues long. For the CDR3, the DNA is TGCGCCAGCAGCTTGGCCGGGACAGGGGACGAGCAGTACTTC. Protein sequence: CASSLAGTGDEQYF.

This rearrangement joins TRBV5-1 to TRBJ1-5; D is perhaps TRBD1 (5 bases). Germline CDR1 is SGHRS and CDR2 is YFSETQ. The CDR3 consists of 14 residues. Deletions cut 1 base from V and 5 bases from J, with 10 bases between. The CDR3, as DNA: TGCGCCAGCAGCTTGAATGGGGGGGATCAGCCCCAGCATTTT. It yields the protein CASSLNGGDQPQHF. Combining the CDR3 with reference TRBV5-1 and TRBJ1-5 gives the whole variable domain KAGVTQTPRYLIKTRGQQVTLSCSPISGHRSVSWYQQTPGQGLQFLFEYFSETQRNKGNFPGRFSGRQFSNSRSEMNVSTLELGDSALYLCASSLNGGDQPQHFGDGTRLSIL.

The table lists this clone with a count of one. The rearrangement joins TRBV9 to TRBJ2-5; TRBD1 might be the D (6 bases). This CDR3 comprises 13 residues. Germline V gives CDR1 SGDLS, CDR2 YYNGEE. Trimming took off 3 bases at V and 2 bases at J, with 8 bases between the two ends. The CDR3 loop is CASSAGEQETQYF. Written as DNA, the CDR3 is TGTGCCAGCAGCGCAGGGGAGCAAGAGACCCAGTACTTC.